This is a list of T cell receptor beta chains from one sample in a study of CD8 T cells in ankylosing spondylitis. TCRdb used MiXCR to reprocess the 5' RACE reads, holding one entry per CDR3 protein. This sample has about 840,000 distinct CDR3 sequences, with 12% found just once. The sequencing input was blood, either unsorted or a sorted T cell fraction (not recorded which). The receptors here all came from a male donor with ankylosing spondylitis. Both conserved end residues are part of each CDR3. The order of the fields is J gene, D gene, V gene, clone size, CDR3 DNA, CDR3 protein. The D gene is left open where the match is weak. Size values are once, few and many counts, or a class for expanded clones, and some rows have none.

TRBJ2-3,NA,TRBV12-3/TRBV12-4,few,TGTGCCAGCAGGAACAGGTCTCCTAGCACAGATACGCAGTATTTT,CASRNRSPSTDTQYF
TRBJ2-7,TRBD1,TRBV7-2,NA,TGTGCCAGCAGCATCAGTGGGGTGGGGACAGTCTACGAGCAGTACTTC,CASSISGVGTVYEQYF
TRBJ1-1,NA,TRBV5-4,NA,TGTGCCAGCAGCTTGGAGGCAGGGCACACTGAAGCTTTCTTT,CASSLEAGHTEAFF
TRBJ2-1,NA,TRBV7-2,NA,TGTGCCAGCAGCTGGGGGGATATCTCGGGGAATGAGCAGTTCTTC,CASSWGDISGNEQFF
TRBJ1-2,TRBD1,TRBV6-1,NA,TGTGCCAGCAGACCCGGGGTGGACAGGGACTATGGCTACACCTTC,CASRPGVDRDYGYTF
TRBJ2-7,TRBD2,TRBV20-1,few,TGCAGTGCCCCGGGGGCTAGCGGGAGGAGGTACGAGCAGTACTTC,CSAPGASGRRYEQYF
TRBJ2-7,NA,TRBV5-8,few,TGTGCCAGCAGCTTGTTGGGGGTGCGCTCCTACGAGCAGTACTTC,CASSLLGVRSYEQYF
TRBJ2-1,TRBD2,TRBV6-4,many,TGTGCCAGCAGTGCCGGGGGCGGGGGGTATAATGAGCAGTTCTTC,CASSAGGGGYNEQFF
TRBJ2-1,NA,TRBV24-1,NA,TGTGCCACCAGTGATCCCTCCCGGGGGCGCAATTACAATGAGCAGTTCTTC,CATSDPSRGRNYNEQFF
TRBJ2-1,TRBD2,TRBV7-2,few,TGTGCCAGCAGCCCACAACTAGCGGGGTACAATGAGCAGTTCTTC,CASSPQLAGYNEQFF
TRBJ2-5,TRBD2,TRBV20-1,many,TGCAGTGCCTGCCTCGATTCTAGCGGCCAAGAGACCCAGTACTTC,CSACLDSSGQETQYF
TRBJ2-1,NA,TRBV24-1,few,TGTGCCACCAGTGACCCTCGGGGCGGGGCCTACAATGAGCAGTTCTTC,CATSDPRGGAYNEQFF
TRBJ1-1,NA,TRBV6-5,NA,TGTGCCAGCAGTTACGAGTGGGCGGTCCAGGGGACTGAAGCTTTCTTT,CASSYEWAVQGTEAFF
TRBJ1-5,NA,TRBV6-1,NA,TGTGCCAGCAGACCAGACAGGCCCAATCAGCCCCAGCATTTT,CASRPDRPNQPQHF
TRBJ2-3,TRBD2,TRBV29-1,many,TGCAGCGTCCTGGGGAGGGAGAGAAAGGGGACAGATACGCAGTATTTT,CSVLGRERKGTDTQYF
TRBJ1-2,NA,TRBV20-1,few,TGCAGTGCCCTCGATATAGAGAGAAGGTATGGCTACACCTTC,CSALDIERRYGYTF
TRBJ2-3,NA,TRBV4-3,NA,TGCGCCAGCAGCCAGAGAACCCTTGGGGCTACGCAGTATTTT,CASSQRTLGATQYF
TRBJ1-1,NA,TRBV7-6,NA,TGTGCCAGCAGCGCGACCCAGAACACTGAAGCTTTCTTT,CASSATQNTEAFF
TRBJ2-1,NA,TRBV18,NA,TGTGCCAGCTCAAGCTCTAGCTTCTCCTACAATGAGCAGTTCTTC,CASSSSSFSYNEQFF